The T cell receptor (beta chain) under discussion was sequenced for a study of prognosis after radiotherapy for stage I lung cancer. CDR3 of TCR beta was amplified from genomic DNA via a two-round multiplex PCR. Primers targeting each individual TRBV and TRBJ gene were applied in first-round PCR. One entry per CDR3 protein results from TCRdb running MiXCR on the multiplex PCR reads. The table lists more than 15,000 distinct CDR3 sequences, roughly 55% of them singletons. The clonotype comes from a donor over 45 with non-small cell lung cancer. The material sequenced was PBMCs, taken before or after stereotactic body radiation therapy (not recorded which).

CDR3 loop: CASSSPRPVTEAFF. For the CDR3, the DNA is TGTGCCAGCAGCTCCCCCCGACCGGTTACTGAAGCTTTCTTT. The rearrangement uses TRBV9 and TRBJ1-1; D is uncertain. Per germline, CDR1 SGDLS and CDR2 YYNGEE. The CDR3 is made up of 14 amino acids. With 4 bases removed from V and 5 bases from J, the gap between germline ends came to 15 bases.